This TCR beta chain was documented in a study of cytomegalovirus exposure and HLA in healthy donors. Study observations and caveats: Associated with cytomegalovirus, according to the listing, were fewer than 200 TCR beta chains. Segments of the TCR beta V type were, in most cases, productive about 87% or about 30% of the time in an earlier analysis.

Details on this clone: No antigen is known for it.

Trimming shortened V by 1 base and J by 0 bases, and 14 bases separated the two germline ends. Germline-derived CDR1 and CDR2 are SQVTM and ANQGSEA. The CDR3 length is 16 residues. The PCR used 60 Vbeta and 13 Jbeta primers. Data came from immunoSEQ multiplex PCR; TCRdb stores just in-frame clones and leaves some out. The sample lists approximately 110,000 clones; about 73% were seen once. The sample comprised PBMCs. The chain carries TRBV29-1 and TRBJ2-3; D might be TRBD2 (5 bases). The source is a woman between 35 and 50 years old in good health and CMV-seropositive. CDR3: CSVEVWFTGSTDTQYF. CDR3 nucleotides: TGCAGCGTTGAAGTATGGTTTACGGGGAGCACAGATACGCAGTATTTT.